The TCR beta chain under discussion was sequenced for a study of T-cell reconstitution after alpha-beta-depleted transplantation in children. This clonotype was counted at least ten times. Its antigen is not known. The junction departs from the called germline gene at one end, perhaps through a read error. Findings and caveats of the study: Newly produced T cells mostly accounted for T-cell counts and diversity one year post-transplant. About two months after transplant, alpha-beta T cells reportedly came from several hundred expanded graft clones. Surviving recipient T cells and intrathymic progenitors accounted for some patients' high TCRbeta diversity at day 60.

CDR1 is SSHAT, CDR2 FNYEAQ, per germline (reference sequence). The CDR3 totals 15 residues. Unique molecular identifiers were incorporated into the prepared TCRbeta library. A single record per CDR3 protein comes from TCRdb applying MiXCR to the PCR reads. The sample includes hundreds of thousands of distinct CDR3 sequences, roughly a tenth of them seen just once. This rearrangement joins TRBV7-7 to TRBJ2-1; the D gene is possibly TRBD2 (6 bases). The sample here was PBMCs, taken before TCRalphabeta/CD19-depleted stem cell transplant. The TCR originated in a child younger than 10 with inherited bone marrow failure, due to receive a stem cell transplant. The CDR3: CASSSGASSYNEQFF. The CDR3 DNA follows: TGTGCTAGCAGCTCGGGAGCAAGCTCCTACAATGAGCAGTTCTTC. Drawing the rest from reference TRBV7-7 and TRBJ2-1, the complete variable domain is GAGVSQSPRYKVTKRGQDVTLRCDPISSHATLYWYQQALGQGPEFLTYFNYEAQPDKSGLPSDRFSAERPEGSISTLTIQRTEQRDSAMYRCASSSGASSYNEQFFGPGTRLTVL.